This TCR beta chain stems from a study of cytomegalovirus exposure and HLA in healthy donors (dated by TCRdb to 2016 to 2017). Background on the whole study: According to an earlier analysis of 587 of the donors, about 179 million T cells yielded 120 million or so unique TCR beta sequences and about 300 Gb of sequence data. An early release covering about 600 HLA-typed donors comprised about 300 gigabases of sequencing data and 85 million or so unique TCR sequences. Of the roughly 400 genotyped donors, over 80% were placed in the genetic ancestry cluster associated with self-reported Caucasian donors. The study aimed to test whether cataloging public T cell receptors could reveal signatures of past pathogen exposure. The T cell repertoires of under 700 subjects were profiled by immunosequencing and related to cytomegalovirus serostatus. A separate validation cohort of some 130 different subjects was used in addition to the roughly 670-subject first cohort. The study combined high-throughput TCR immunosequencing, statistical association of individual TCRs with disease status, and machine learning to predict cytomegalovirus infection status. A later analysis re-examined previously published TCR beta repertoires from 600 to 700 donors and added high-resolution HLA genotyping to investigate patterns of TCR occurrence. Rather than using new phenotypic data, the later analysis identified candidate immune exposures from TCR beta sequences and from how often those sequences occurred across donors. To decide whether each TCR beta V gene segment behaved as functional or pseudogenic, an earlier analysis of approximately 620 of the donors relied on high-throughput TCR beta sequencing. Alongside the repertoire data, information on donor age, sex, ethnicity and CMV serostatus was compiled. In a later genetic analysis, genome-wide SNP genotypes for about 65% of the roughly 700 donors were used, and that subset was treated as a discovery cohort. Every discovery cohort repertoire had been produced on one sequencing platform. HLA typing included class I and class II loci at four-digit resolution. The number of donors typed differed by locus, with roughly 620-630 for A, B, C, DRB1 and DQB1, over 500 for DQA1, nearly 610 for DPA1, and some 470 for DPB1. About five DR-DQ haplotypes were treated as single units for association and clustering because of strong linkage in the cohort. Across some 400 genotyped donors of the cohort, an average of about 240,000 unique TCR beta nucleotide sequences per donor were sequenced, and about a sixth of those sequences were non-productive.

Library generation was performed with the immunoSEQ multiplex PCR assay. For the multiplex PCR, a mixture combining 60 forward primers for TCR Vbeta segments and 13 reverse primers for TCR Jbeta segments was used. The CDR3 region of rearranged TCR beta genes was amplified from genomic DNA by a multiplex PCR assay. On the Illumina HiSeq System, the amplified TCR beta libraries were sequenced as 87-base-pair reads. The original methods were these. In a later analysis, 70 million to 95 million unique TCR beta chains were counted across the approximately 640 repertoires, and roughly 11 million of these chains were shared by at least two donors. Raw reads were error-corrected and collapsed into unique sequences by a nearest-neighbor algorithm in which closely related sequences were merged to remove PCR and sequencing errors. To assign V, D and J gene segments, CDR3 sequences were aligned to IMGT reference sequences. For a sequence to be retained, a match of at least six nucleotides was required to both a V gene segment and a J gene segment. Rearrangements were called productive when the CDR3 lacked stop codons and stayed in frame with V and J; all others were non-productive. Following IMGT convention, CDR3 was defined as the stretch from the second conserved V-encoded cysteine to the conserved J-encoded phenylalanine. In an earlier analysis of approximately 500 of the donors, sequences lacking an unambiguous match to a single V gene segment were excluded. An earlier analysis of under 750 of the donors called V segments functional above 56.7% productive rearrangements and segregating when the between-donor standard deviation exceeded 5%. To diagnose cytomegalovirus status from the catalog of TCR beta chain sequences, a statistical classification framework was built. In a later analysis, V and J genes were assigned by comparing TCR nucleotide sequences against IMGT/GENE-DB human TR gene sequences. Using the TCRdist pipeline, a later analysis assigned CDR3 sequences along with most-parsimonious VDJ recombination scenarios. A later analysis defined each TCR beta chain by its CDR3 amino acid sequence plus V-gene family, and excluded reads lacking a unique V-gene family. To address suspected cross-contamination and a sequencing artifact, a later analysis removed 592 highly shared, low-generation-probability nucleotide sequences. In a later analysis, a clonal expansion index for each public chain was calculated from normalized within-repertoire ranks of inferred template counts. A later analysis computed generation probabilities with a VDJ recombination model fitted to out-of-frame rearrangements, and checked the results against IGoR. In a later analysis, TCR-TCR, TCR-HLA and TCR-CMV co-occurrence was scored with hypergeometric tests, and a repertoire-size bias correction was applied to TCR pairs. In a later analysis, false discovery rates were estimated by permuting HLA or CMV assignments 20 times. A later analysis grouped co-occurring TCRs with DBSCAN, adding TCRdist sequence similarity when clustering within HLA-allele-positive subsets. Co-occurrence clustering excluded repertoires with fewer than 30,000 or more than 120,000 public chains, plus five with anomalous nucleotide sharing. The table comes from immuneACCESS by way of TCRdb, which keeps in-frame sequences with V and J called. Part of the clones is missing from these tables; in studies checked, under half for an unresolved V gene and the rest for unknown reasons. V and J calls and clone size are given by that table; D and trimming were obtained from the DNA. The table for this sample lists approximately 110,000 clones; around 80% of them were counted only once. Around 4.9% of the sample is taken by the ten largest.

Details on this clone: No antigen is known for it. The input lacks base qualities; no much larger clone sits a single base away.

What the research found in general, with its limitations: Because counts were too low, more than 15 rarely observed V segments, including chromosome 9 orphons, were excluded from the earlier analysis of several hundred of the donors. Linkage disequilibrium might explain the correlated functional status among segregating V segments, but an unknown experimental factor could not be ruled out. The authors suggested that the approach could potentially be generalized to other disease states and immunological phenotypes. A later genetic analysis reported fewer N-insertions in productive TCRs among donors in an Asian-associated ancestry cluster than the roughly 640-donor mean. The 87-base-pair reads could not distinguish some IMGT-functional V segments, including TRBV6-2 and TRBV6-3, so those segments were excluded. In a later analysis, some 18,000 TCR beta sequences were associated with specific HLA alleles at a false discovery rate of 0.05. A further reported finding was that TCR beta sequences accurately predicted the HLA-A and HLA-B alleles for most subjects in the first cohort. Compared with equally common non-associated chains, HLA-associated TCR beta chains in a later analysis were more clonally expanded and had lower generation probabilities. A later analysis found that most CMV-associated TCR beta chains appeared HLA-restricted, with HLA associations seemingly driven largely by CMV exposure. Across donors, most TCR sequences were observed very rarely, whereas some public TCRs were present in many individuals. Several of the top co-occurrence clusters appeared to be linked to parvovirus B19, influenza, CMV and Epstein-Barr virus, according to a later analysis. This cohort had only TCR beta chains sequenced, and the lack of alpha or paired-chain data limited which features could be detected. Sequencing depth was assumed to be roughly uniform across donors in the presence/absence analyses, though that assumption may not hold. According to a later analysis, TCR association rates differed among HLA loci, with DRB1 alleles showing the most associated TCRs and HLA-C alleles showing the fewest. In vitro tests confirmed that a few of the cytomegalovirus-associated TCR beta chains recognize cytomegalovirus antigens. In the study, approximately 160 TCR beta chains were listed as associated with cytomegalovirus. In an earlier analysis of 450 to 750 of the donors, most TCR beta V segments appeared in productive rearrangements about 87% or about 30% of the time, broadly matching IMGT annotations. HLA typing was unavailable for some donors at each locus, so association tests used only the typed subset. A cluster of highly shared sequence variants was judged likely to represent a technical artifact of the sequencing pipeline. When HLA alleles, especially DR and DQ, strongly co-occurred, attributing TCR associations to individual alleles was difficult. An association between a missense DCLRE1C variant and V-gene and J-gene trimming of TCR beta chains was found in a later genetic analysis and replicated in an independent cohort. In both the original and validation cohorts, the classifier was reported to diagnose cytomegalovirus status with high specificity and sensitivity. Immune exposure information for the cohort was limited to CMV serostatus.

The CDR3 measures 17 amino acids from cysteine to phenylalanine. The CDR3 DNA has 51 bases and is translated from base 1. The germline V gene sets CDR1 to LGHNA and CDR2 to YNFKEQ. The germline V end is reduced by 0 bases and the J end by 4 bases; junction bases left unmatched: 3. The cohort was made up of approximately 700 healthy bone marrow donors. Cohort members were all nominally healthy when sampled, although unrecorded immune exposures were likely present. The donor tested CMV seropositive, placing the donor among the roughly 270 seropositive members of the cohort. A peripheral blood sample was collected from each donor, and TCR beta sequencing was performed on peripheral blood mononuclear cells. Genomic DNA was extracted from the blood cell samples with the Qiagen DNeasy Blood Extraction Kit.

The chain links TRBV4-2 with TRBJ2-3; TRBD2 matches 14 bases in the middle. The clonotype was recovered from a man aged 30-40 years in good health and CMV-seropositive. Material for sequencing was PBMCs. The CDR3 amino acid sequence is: CASSQEPGLAGADTQYF. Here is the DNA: TGTGCCAGCAGCCAAGAACCGGGACTAGCGGGGGCAGATACGCAGTATTTT.